This TCR beta chain was found in a study of beta chain features in type 1 diabetes. Trimming pared 6 bases from V and 0 bases from J, leaving 8 bases between. The CDR3 length is 14 residues. The germline CDR1 and CDR2 sequences are SNHLY and FYNNEI. Expressed TCRB transcripts were sequenced, since all the RNA that had been isolated was reverse transcribed. Assay: immunoSEQ multiplex PCR; the TCRdb copy retains only in-frame clones and omits some. The sample contains under 900,000 clones, under 20% of which appear only once. Study results and limitations: The similarity of naive, central memory and Treg TCRB repertoires appeared greater among patients than among healthy donors.

A word on this clone: Antigen specificity is unknown.

This clonotype was obtained from a woman aged 18-35 years in good health. The rearrangement links TRBV2 to TRBJ2-2; D ambiguous. The sample consisted of naive CD4+ T cells from blood. The CDR3: CASRPGANTGELFF. The DNA of the CDR3 is TGTGCCAGCAGGCCGGGCGCGAACACCGGGGAGCTGTTTTTT.